This TCR beta chain stems from a study of blood T cell repertoires in COVID-19. Whole-study context: Material from acute and convalescent COVID-19 was sourced from the United States, Italy and Spain.

This clone was seen only a few times. Trimming left V 2 bases short and J 9 bases short, with 13 bases between. Germline V gives CDR1 SQVTM, CDR2 ANQGSEA. CDR3 length: 13 amino acids. In the original processing: The authors estimated nucleated cell counts from reference gene primer amplification. The protocol was immunoSEQ multiplex PCR, while the TCRdb copy is restricted to in-frame clones and leaves out a portion. D and trimming were read from the DNA, whereas the V and J calls and clone size are those reported in that table. The sample carries roughly 150,000 clones, 84% recorded once. This TCR was recovered from a woman older than 75 with COVID-19, enrolled during active disease. The rearrangement joins TRBV29-1 to TRBJ1-4, with TRBD1 as a possible D gene (6 bases). The sample taken for sequencing was peripheral blood. CDR3 residues: CSVERPGAKKLFF. The CDR3 bases are TGCAGCGTTGAAAGGCCAGGGGCGAAAAAACTGTTTTTT.